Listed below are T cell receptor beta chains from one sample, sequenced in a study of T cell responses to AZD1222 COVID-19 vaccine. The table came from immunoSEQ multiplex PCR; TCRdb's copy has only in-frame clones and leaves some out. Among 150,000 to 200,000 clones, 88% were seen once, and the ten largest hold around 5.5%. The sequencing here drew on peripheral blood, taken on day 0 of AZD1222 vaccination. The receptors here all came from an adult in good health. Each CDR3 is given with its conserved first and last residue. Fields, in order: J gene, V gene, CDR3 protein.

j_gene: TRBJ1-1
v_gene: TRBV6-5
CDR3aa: CASSYVGGRSTEAFF

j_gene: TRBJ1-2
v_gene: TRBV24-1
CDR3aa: CATSDTGTDYGYTF

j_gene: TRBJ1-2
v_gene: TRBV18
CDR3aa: CASSPRSQGQAGYTF

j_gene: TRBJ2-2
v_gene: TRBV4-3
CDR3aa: CASSQEPSGGNTGELFF

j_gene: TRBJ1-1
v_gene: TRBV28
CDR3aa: CASSPPTGAYAEAFF

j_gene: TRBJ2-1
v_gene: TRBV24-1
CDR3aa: CATSDPLAGPVGNEQFF

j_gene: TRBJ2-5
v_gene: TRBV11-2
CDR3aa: CASSLSPQGGETQYF

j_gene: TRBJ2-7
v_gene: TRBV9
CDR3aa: CASSVAGQAAYEQYF

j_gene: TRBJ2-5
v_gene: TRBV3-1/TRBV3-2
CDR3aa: CASSQWTGQETQYF

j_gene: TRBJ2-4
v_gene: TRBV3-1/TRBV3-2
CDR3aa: CASSQGRVAKNIQYF

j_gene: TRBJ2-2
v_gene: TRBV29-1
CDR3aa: CSASGTTNTGELFF

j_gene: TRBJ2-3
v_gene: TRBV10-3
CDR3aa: CAISTSGGTQGSDTQYF

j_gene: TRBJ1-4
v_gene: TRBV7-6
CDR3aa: CASREGTAHGGKLFF

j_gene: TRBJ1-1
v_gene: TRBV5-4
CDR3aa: CASSPSLGDTEAFF

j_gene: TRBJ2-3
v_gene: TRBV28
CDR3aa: CASSLEDTQYF

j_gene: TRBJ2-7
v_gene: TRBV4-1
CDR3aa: CASSKGGSAYEQYF

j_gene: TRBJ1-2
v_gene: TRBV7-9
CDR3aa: CASSFGDRGDGYTF

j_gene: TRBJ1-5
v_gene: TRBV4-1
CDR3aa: CASSFPGGGQPQHF

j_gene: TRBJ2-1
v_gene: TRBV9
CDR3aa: CASSPRGQYNEQFF

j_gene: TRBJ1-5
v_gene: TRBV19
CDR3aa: CASSGPGAASNQPQHF

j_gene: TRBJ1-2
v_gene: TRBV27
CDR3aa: CASSLSVSTGNYGYTF

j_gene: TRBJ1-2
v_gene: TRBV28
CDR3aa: CASSSRARSNGYTF

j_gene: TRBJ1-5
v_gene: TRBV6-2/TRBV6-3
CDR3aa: CASSPRDRWVYSNQPQHF

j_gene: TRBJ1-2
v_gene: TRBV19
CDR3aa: CASSIVGNYGYTF

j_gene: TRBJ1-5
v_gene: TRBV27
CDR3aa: CASSLQGAGQPQHF

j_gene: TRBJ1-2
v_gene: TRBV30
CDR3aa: CAWSPGNYGYTF

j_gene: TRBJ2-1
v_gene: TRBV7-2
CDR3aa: CASGRREWNNEQFF

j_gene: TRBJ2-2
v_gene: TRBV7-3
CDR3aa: CASSLPNTGIPSTGELFF

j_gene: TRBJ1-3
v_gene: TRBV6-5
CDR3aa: CASKQGFARNTIYF

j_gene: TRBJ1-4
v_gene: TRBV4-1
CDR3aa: CASSQTPGRENEKLFF